This T cell receptor (beta chain) is from a study of blood T cells in healthy people across ages. Study-wide findings and caveats: Older age coincided with a roughly linear decline in TCR beta diversity per million T cells. Strongly correlated with naive T cell percentage was TCR beta diversity.

Every donor gave ten milliliters of peripheral blood. Per-sample yields of isolated PBMCs were at least 7 million. PCR was performed a second time for roughly 7 to 12 cycles using a sample-barcoded 5' primer and a J-beta primer mix. One entry per CDR3 protein, called by TCRdb with MiXCR from the 5' RACE reads. The data show hundreds of thousands of distinct CDR3 sequences, more than 45% seen once. This clonotype appeared a few times. The antigen is not known. Germline CDR1 SGDLS, CDR2 YYNGEE. V was pared by 5 bases and J by 2 bases, with 11 bases between. The CDR3 covers 15 residues. The V and J genes are TRBV9 and TRBJ2-6, with D perhaps TRBD1 (6 bases). The source of this sequence is a man aged 25 to 40 in good health. The specimen was blood. This CDR3 reads CASSTGFAGANVLTF. CDR3 nucleotide sequence: TGTGCCAGCAGTACAGGGTTCGCTGGGGCCAACGTCCTGACTTTC.